Shown below are 5 T cell receptor beta chains from a single sample sequenced in a study of blood T cell repertoires in COVID-19. Profiling relied on immunoSEQ multiplex PCR, and the TCRdb table lists in-frame clones only, not all of them. The table has under 200,000 clones, more than 85% seen once; the top ten hold around 6.5%. Input material: peripheral blood. These receptors all stem from a woman of 80 years or more in a cohort sampled during active or convalescent COVID-19.

This chain connects TRBV7-9 to TRBJ1-2; 7 bases align to TRBD1. Germline V lookup: CDR1 SEHNR, CDR2 FQNEAQ (reference sequence). Unmatched junction bases numbered 5, after V lost 4 bases and J lost 6 bases. CDR3 length: 13 residues. The CDR3 bases are TGTGCCAGCAGCTCGGGAACAGGGGATGGCTACACCTTC. Amino acids: CASSSGTGDGYTF.

This clone came up once. In DNA form, the CDR3 reads TGTGCCAGCACCTTATATGACACCGGGGAGCTGTTTTTT. Translating gives CASTLYDTGELFF. J is TRBJ2-2 and V is TRBV6-5; D unresolved. Looked up from germline, CDR1 is MNHEY and CDR2 is SVGAGI. The germline V and J ends were trimmed by 7 bases and 3 bases, with 9 bases remaining between them. The CDR3 length is 13 residues.

This clone has only one observation. This chain uses TRBV5-6 with TRBJ2-5, with D hard to call. This CDR3 has 14 residues. Looked up from germline, CDR1 is SGHDT and CDR2 is YYEEEE. V lost 0 bases, J lost 4 bases, and 10 bases lay in between. The CDR3 nucleotides read TGTGCCAGCAGCTTGGTCGCTACGCGAGAGACCCAGTACTTC. Residues: CASSLVATRETQYF.

The gene calls are TRBV9 and TRBJ1-2; possible D gene TRBD1, 6 bases. The CDR3 length is 15 residues. Per the germline V gene, CDR1 is SGDLS and CDR2 is YYNGEE. V was clipped by 3 bases and J by 4 bases, with 16 bases between them. As DNA, the CDR3 is TGTGCCAGCAGCGCGACAGGAGTCGGTGGCTATGGCTACACCTTC. This translates into CASSATGVGGYGYTF.

The chain recombines TRBV24-1 with TRBJ2-2, with 11 bases lining up with TRBD2. With V trimmed by 2 bases and J by 3 bases, 4 bases remained unmatched. The CDR3 is made up of 17 amino acids. CDR1 and CDR2 (germline): KGHDR, SFDVKD. The CDR3: CATSDSVAGGYTGELFF. DNA for the CDR3: TGTGCCACCAGTGATTCGGTAGCGGGAGGGTACACCGGGGAGCTGTTTTTT.